A single sample gave rise to the 32 T cell receptor beta chains below, sequenced in a study of cytotoxic CD8 clonotypes in ibrutinib-treated CLL. Sequenced by immunoSEQ multiplex PCR; TCRdb stores in-frame clones only, minus some. This sample carries 250,000 to 350,000 clones, around 69% of them seen once, and the ten largest clones take around 5.1%. The sequencing here drew on PBMCs, taken at disease progression, from a patient treated with ibrutinib. These receptors all stem from a human donor with chronic lymphocytic leukemia.

This clone was recorded only once. The chain recombines TRBV5-1 with TRBJ2-3, with TRBD1 matching over 7 bases. The V and J ends lost 1 base and 6 bases, in that order; junction bases with no gene match: 5. CDR1 and CDR2 from the germline V gene are SGHRS and YFSETQ. The CDR3 covers 14 residues. CDR3 in amino acids: CASSLLMDRDTQYF. The DNA of the CDR3 is TGCGCCAGCAGCTTGCTAATGGACAGGGATACGCAGTATTTT.

The chain is built from TRBV28 and TRBJ2-7; D is unresolved. CDR3 length: 12 amino acids. The V end lost 3 bases, the J end lost 2 bases, and 5 bases lay between the germline ends. From germline, CDR1 is MDHEN and CDR2 SYDVKM. CDR3 region: CASSLTTYEQYF. CDR3 coding DNA: TGTGCCAGCAGTTTGACAACCTACGAGCAGTACTTC.

This clone occurred a few times. The rearrangement joins TRBV2 to TRBJ1-2, with a tentative D call TRBD1 (5 bases). The germline CDR1 and CDR2 sequences are SNHLY and FYNNEI. With 5 bases removed from V and 7 bases from J, the gap between germline ends came to 17 bases. CDR3 size: 14 residues. The CDR3 here is CASSPLGAGAGYTF. CDR3 nucleotides: TGTGCCAGCAGTCCCTTAGGGGCTGGGGCTGGCTACACCTTC.

This clone was seen only once. The chain carries TRBV5-4 and TRBJ2-7, with 7 bases that match TRBD2. Losses at the gene ends were 4 bases for V and 0 bases for J; bases not matched to a gene: 7. CDR1 is SGHNT and CDR2 is YYREEE in the germline V gene (reference sequence). The CDR3 has 15 amino acids. This CDR3 is CASSLGRGVSYEQYF. CDR3 in DNA: TGTGCCAGCAGCCTCGGTCGGGGGGTCTCCTACGAGCAGTACTTC. Looking up the rest from reference TRBV5-4 and TRBJ2-7 gives the full variable domain: ETGVTQSPTHLIKTRGQQVTLRCSSQSGHNTVSWYQQALGQGPQFIFQYYREEENGRGNFPPRFSGLQFPNYSSELNVNALELDDSALYLCASSLGRGVSYEQYFGPGTRLTVT.

The chain carries TRBV6-5 and TRBJ1-2; TRBD1 agrees at 7 bases. The ends lost 2 bases at V and 2 bases at J; junction bases unmatched: 5. There are 15 residues in the CDR3. Germline CDR1 reads MNHEY; CDR2 reads SVGAGI. The DNA for the CDR3 is TGTGCCAGCAGTTACGGGGGACAGCTGAACTATGGCTACACCTTC. Protein sequence: CASSYGGQLNYGYTF.

This clone was seen only once. The J gene is TRBJ1-2, the V gene TRBV18; 7 nucleotides agree with TRBD1. CDR1 and CDR2 (germline): KGHSH, LQKENI. This CDR3 is 15 amino acids long. V dropped 3 bases and J dropped 6; count of bases not matched to a gene: 10. The CDR3 here is CASSPKDRNANGYTF. DNA of the CDR3: TGTGCCAGCTCACCCAAGGACAGGAACGCGAATGGCTACACCTTC. Supplemented by reference TRBV18 and TRBJ1-2, the full variable domain reads NAGVMQNPRHLVRRRGQEARLRCSPMKGHSHVYWYRQLPEEGLKFMVYLQKENIIDESGMPKERFSAEFPKEGPSILRIQQVVRGDSAAYFCASSPKDRNANGYTFGSGTRLTVV.

The CDR3, as DNA: TGTGCCAGCAGCGTACCAGCGGGAGCCGGCACCGGGGAGCTGTTTTTT. It specifies CASSVPAGAGTGELFF. The chain couples TRBV9 to TRBJ2-2, with 8 bases matching TRBD2. The V and J ends lost 1 base and 4 bases, in that order; junction bases with no gene match: 6. The V gene's germline CDR1 is SGDLS and CDR2 YYNGEE. CDR3 length: 16 residues.

The rearrangement links TRBV5-6 to TRBJ2-7; no clear D gene. This CDR3 is 12 amino acids long. CDR1 is SGHDT, CDR2 YYEEEE, per germline. V lost 1 base and J lost 3, with 5 bases in between. The CDR3 DNA reads TGTGCCAGCAGCTTGAGGAGCTACGAGCAGTACTTC. Its protein product is CASSLRSYEQYF. The full variable domain, its missing parts supplied by reference TRBV5-6 and TRBJ2-7, is DAGVTQSPTHLIKTRGQQVTLRCSPKSGHDTVSWYQQALGQGPQFIFQYYEEEERQRGNFPDRFSGHQFPNYSSELNVNALLLGDSALYLCASSLRSYEQYFGPGTRLTVT.

In this sample, this clone turned up a few times. CDR3 nucleotides: TGCGCCAGCAGCTCCCCCCGAGAGGAGCAGTACTTC. It encodes CASSSPREEQYF. The rearrangement links TRBV5-1 to TRBJ2-7; no reliable D call. Looked up from germline, CDR1 is SGHRS and CDR2 is YFSETQ. Trimming stripped 3 bases from V and 7 bases from J, with 11 bases between. There are 12 residues in the CDR3.

The V gene is TRBV6-1, the J gene TRBJ1-2; no definite D call. Germline values: CDR1 MNHNS, CDR2 SASEGT. CDR3 length equals 16 residues. V lost 1 base and J 1 base, leaving 13 bases between the germline ends. CDR3 protein: CASSEGRWGYNYGYTF. The CDR3 DNA sequence: TGTGCCAGCAGTGAAGGACGGTGGGGATATAACTATGGCTACACCTTC.

J is TRBJ1-5 and V is TRBV19; D call uncertain. The CDR3 consists of 15 residues. With 10 bases removed from V and 6 bases from J, the gap between germline ends came to 22 bases. CDR1 and CDR2 (germline): LNHDA, SQIVND (reference sequence). CDR3 sequence reads: CATSAYQVVSQPQHF. The CDR3 region has the DNA TGTGCCACATCAGCATACCAAGTGGTGAGTCAGCCCCAGCATTTT.

V gene TRBV14 combines with J gene TRBJ1-2; D call uncertain. CDR3 size: 15 residues. Germline V gene data show CDR1 as SGHDN and CDR2 as FVKESK. V dropped 4 bases and J dropped 5 bases, with 17 bases sitting between them. This chain's CDR3 is CASSPGGRSLYGYTF. In DNA, the CDR3 is TGTGCCAGCAGCCCAGGCGGACGCTCCCTTTATGGCTACACCTTC.

The chain uses TRBV29-1 and TRBJ2-4, with TRBD2 matching over 10 bases. Germline assignment: CDR1 SQVTM and CDR2 ANQGSEA. This CDR3 has 15 residues. V gave up 5 bases and J gave up 0 bases; unmatched junction bases: 4. In nucleotides, the CDR3 is TGCAGCGTTAAAATAGCGGGGGGAGCCAAAAACATTCAGTACTTC. It translates to CSVKIAGGAKNIQYF.

The J gene is TRBJ2-7, the V gene TRBV19, with 12 positions matching TRBD2. Germline V gene data show CDR1 as LNHDA and CDR2 as SQIVND (reference sequence). The CDR3 sequence is 16 residues long. The trim removed 4 bases at V and 0 bases at J, leaving 4 bases unmatched. CDR3 nucleotide sequence: TGTGCCAGTAGTAAACGGACTAGCGGGAACTCCTACGAGCAGTACTTC. It yields the protein CASSKRTSGNSYEQYF.

The chain uses TRBV7-9 and TRBJ2-7; 9 positions agree with TRBD1. The CDR3 extends over 18 amino acids. The junction had 14 bases not matched to a gene; V was cut back by 0 bases and J by 5 bases. In germline, CDR1 is SEHNR, CDR2 FQNEAQ (reference sequence). This CDR3 reads CASSLAVSSGTGIDEQYF. For the CDR3, the DNA is TGTGCCAGCAGCTTAGCGGTATCTTCGGGGACAGGGATCGACGAGCAGTACTTC.

The J gene is TRBJ1-1, the V gene TRBV7-9; no reliable D call. The germline V and J ends were trimmed by 5 bases and 4 bases, with 8 bases remaining between them. This CDR3 is built from 12 residues. CDR1 and CDR2 (germline): SEHNR, FQNEAQ (reference sequence). In nucleotides, the CDR3 is TGTGCCAGCAGCCATAGCCTCACTGAAGCTTTCTTT. Its protein is CASSHSLTEAFF.

The rearrangement uses TRBV29-1 and TRBJ1-1; no clear D gene. Trimming left V 7 bases short and J 8 bases short, with 14 bases between. This CDR3 is 11 amino acids long. Per the germline V gene, CDR1 is SQVTM and CDR2 is ANQGSEA. CDR3 nucleotide sequence: TGCAGCGCCGAAGAGAGAACCGAAGCTTTCTTT. Translation gives CSAEERTEAFF.

This chain joins TRBV7-9 and TRBJ2-3, with D perhaps being TRBD1 or TRBD2 (5 bases each). The CDR3 loop spans 14 amino acids. CDR1 and CDR2 from the germline V gene are SEHNR and FQNEAQ (reference sequence). The V and J ends lost 1 base and 4 bases respectively, with 9 bases between them. CDR3 loop: CASSLVEGPDTQYF. The DNA of the CDR3 is TGTGCCAGCAGCTTAGTTGAGGGACCAGATACGCAGTATTTT.

The rearrangement joins TRBV5-4 to TRBJ2-3; the match to TRBD1 covers 7 bases. The CDR3 runs to 17 residues. V shed 3 bases, J shed 2 bases, and the junction held 12 bases outside the gene matches. The germline gives CDR1 SGHNT, CDR2 YYREEE (reference sequence). The CDR3 reads CASSSDRSHLDTDTQYF. The CDR3 DNA is TGTGCCAGCAGCTCGGACAGGTCTCACCTTGACACAGATACGCAGTATTTT.

V gene TRBV23-1 combines with J gene TRBJ1-5; 7 bases map to TRBD1. TRBV23-1 is an ORF; its function is uncertain. With 0 bases clipped from V and 0 bases from J, the junction kept 14 bases outside the gene matches. This CDR3 has 20 residues. The CDR3 bases are TGCGCCAGCAGTCAATCATATAAAGGACAGGACCATTTTAGCAATCAGCCCCAGCATTTT. Protein: CASSQSYKGQDHFSNQPQHF.

The genes are TRBV27 and TRBJ1-2; no firm D call. This CDR3 is built from 14 residues. Germline CDR1 reads MNHEY; CDR2 reads SMNVEV (reference sequence). The V end was cut by 5 bases, the J end by 7 bases, with 17 bases between. CDR3 coding DNA: TGTGCCAGCAGTCTCTATTTTGGAGGGAGTGGCTACACCTTC. This translates into CASSLYFGGSGYTF.

The chain couples TRBV7-2 to TRBJ2-4; 13 bases align to TRBD2. The V and J ends lost 5 bases and 8 bases, in that order; junction bases with no gene match: 6. CDR1 is SGHTA and CDR2 is FQGNSA in the germline V gene. The CDR3 totals 15 residues. The CDR3 here is CASSRGTSGMYIQYF. CDR3 DNA sequence: TGTGCCAGCAGCCGGGGGACTAGCGGGATGTACATTCAGTACTTC.

V usage is TRBV4-2 and J usage is TRBJ2-3; 12 nucleotides agree with TRBD2. Germline loops: CDR1 LGHNA, CDR2 YNFKEQ. The CDR3 is 17 amino acids. V lost 0 bases to trimming and J lost 6 bases; unmatched junction nucleotides: 7. This CDR3 is CASSQDPTSGGGDTQYF. The DNA for the CDR3 is TGTGCCAGCAGCCAAGACCCGACTAGCGGGGGCGGTGATACGCAGTATTTT.

This clone occurred once. The chain has TRBV18 and TRBJ1-1; TRBD1 matches 8 bases. This CDR3 spans 17 amino acids. Trimming cost V 2 bases and J 5 bases; bases outside gene matches: 13. The germline V gene has CDR1 KGHSH and CDR2 LQKENI. CDR3 region: CASSPESGQGSWTEAFF. The DNA of the CDR3 is TGTGCCAGCTCACCAGAATCAGGACAGGGATCGTGGACTGAAGCTTTCTTT.

The V call is TRBV6-1, the J call TRBJ2-7, with D maybe TRBD2 (6 bases). CDR3 length equals 15 residues. From germline, CDR1 is MNHNS and CDR2 SASEGT. Trimming took 1 base from V and 7 from J, leaving 17 bases between them. The CDR3 loop is CASSEDPGTLGEQYF. In nucleotides, the CDR3 is TGTGCCAGCAGTGAAGATCCGGGGACTCTGGGGGAGCAGTACTTC.

This clone was counted a single time. The J gene is TRBJ1-2, the V gene TRBV9; D perhaps matches TRBD1 (5 bases). In germline, CDR1 is SGDLS, CDR2 YYNGEE. Deletions cut 0 bases from V and 8 bases from J, with 20 bases between. The CDR3 consists of 16 residues. Here the CDR3 reads CASSVGVVIPEGGYTF. CDR3 bases: TGTGCCAGCAGCGTAGGGGTCGTAATACCGGAGGGGGGCTACACCTTC.

This chain links TRBV10-2 with TRBJ2-7; a weak D match, TRBD2 (6 bases). Germline CDR1 and CDR2: WSHSY and SAAADI. The V end was cut by 6 bases, the J end by 2 bases, with 20 bases between. CDR3 length equals 16 residues. The CDR3 sequence is CASRPGRGGRTYEQYF. The CDR3, as DNA: TGCGCCAGCAGGCCGGGCCGCGGAGGGAGAACCTACGAGCAGTACTTC.

This clone was observed a handful of times. The chain links TRBV27 to TRBJ1-2; the match to TRBD1 covers 10 bases. With 5 bases clipped from V and 0 bases from J, the junction kept 6 bases outside the gene matches. Per the germline V gene, CDR1 is MNHEY and CDR2 is SMNVEV (reference sequence). There are 16 residues in the CDR3. As DNA, the CDR3 is TGTGCCAGCAGTGCCCGACAGGGGGCGACTAACTATGGCTACACCTTC. Translating gives CASSARQGATNYGYTF.

J is TRBJ2-3 and V is TRBV9; 7 bases map to TRBD1. This CDR3 is built from 14 residues. V was pared by 5 bases and J by 3 bases, with 6 bases of the junction left unmatched. Germline CDR1 SGDLS, CDR2 YYNGEE. The CDR3 coding sequence is TGTGCCAGCAGTAGAACAGGGGTTACAGATACGCAGTATTTT. It translates to CASSRTGVTDTQYF.

The genes are TRBV19 and TRBJ2-1; 9 bases fit TRBD2. Looked up from germline, CDR1 is LNHDA and CDR2 is SQIVND (reference sequence). J gave up 7 bases and V 3 bases, and 4 bases lay outside the gene matches. The CDR3 consists of 14 residues. As DNA, the CDR3 is TGTGCCAGTAGTATTGTAGCGGGAGAGAATGAGCAGTTCTTC. Translation gives CASSIVAGENEQFF.

This rearrangement joins TRBV18 to TRBJ2-7; 9 bases agree with TRBD2. The CDR3 has 16 amino acids. J was trimmed by 3 bases and V by 0 bases; bases with no gene match: 6. In germline, CDR1 is KGHSH, CDR2 LQKENI. CDR3 bases: TGTGCCAGCTCACCACCGGGACTAGCCTCTTTCTACGAGCAGTACTTC. It specifies CASSPPGLASFYEQYF.

V usage is TRBV2 and J usage is TRBJ2-1; D uncertain. This CDR3 spans 13 amino acids. Trimming removed 4 bases from V and 6 bases from J, with 10 bases in between. Germline V gene lookup returns CDR1 SNHLY and CDR2 FYNNEI. As DNA, the CDR3 is TGTGCCAGCAGTGTTGGGGATCCCAATGAGCAGTTCTTC. Translation gives CASSVGDPNEQFF.